Shown below are 16 T cell receptor beta chains from a single sample sequenced in a study of T cell responses to AZD1222 COVID-19 vaccine. Clones were read by immunoSEQ multiplex PCR, and TCRdb kept only the in-frame ones, dropping some. The profile shows 150,000 or so clones, 85% to 95% of them singletons. The specimen comprised peripheral blood, sampled on day 0 of AZD1222 vaccination. The receptor set was obtained from an adult in good health.

The chain recombines TRBV28 with TRBJ1-1; 7 positions agree with TRBD1. V shed 5 bases and J 1 base; nucleotides not matched to a gene: 7. Germline loops: CDR1 MDHEN, CDR2 SYDVKM. This CDR3 comprises 15 residues. The CDR3 DNA is TGTGCCAGCAGTCCCCTGGGACAGCAGAACACTGAAGCTTTCTTT. It is translated as CASSPLGQQNTEAFF.

V is TRBV5-6 and J is TRBJ1-1; the D gene is possibly TRBD1 (6 bases). V was clipped by 1 base and J by 6 bases, with 13 bases between them. The CDR3 totals 14 residues. CDR1 and CDR2 (germline): SGHDT, YYEEEE. CDR3 coding DNA: TGTGCCAGCAGCTTGCGGGGGGCGGGTTCTGAAGCTTTCTTT. Translating gives CASSLRGAGSEAFF.

The gene calls are TRBV29-1 and TRBJ2-7; D remains ambiguous. Germline values: CDR1 SQVTM, CDR2 ANQGSEA. The germline V and J ends were trimmed by 4 bases and 7 bases, with 11 bases remaining between them. This CDR3 region has 11 residues. The CDR3: CSVVAVGEQYF. CDR3 DNA: TGCAGCGTTGTTGCGGTGGGGGAGCAGTACTTC.

J is TRBJ1-1 and V is TRBV6-2 or TRBV6-3; a possible D gene is TRBD1 (5 bases). Trimming removed 5 bases from V and 0 bases from J, with 10 bases in between. The germline V gene encodes CDR1 MNHEY and CDR2 SVGEGT. The CDR3 covers 14 residues. CDR3 region: CASSRGNMNTEAFF. The DNA for the CDR3 is TGTGCCAGCAGTCGGGGCAACATGAACACTGAAGCTTTCTTT.

This clone appeared once. The chain combines TRBV6-5 with TRBJ1-5; TRBD1 might be the D (5 bases). This CDR3 is built from 15 residues. The V end lost 7 bases, the J end lost 7 bases, and 20 bases lay between the germline ends. Germline V gives CDR1 MNHEY, CDR2 SVGAGI. The DNA of the CDR3 is TGTGCCAGCACCCACGGGTGGCAGGGAAGCCAGCCCCAGCATTTT. It translates to CASTHGWQGSQPQHF.

The chain uses TRBV11-1 and TRBJ1-2; tentatively, D is TRBD1 (5 bases). The V end lost 5 bases, the J end lost 0 bases, and 13 bases lay between the germline ends. Per germline, CDR1 SGHAT and CDR2 FQDESV (reference sequence). The CDR3 contains 15 residues. The CDR3 loop reads CASSGTGAPNYGYTF. CDR3 coding DNA: TGTGCCAGCAGCGGGACTGGGGCGCCTAACTATGGCTACACCTTC.

The chain has TRBV10-2 and TRBJ2-2; 10 bases agree with TRBD2. The CDR3 is 19 residues long. Per germline, CDR1 WSHSY and CDR2 SAAADI. The junction had 19 bases not matched to a gene; V was cut back by 11 bases and J by 1 base. This CDR3 is CARPAPGLALPKNTGELFF. The CDR3, as DNA: TGCGCCCGCCCCGCCCCGGGACTAGCGCTACCGAAGAACACCGGGGAGCTGTTTTTT.

V gene TRBV28 combines with J gene TRBJ1-1; TRBD1 might be the D (5 bases). With 6 bases removed from V and 2 bases from J, the gap between germline ends came to 10 bases. The CDR3 has 13 amino acids. Germline CDR1 and CDR2: MDHEN and SYDVKM. CDR3 sequence (DNA): TGTGCCAGCAGGACAGTTCTTAACACTGAAGCTTTCTTT. Amino acids: CASRTVLNTEAFF.

V is TRBV5-1 and J is TRBJ2-2; D gene ambiguous. This CDR3 has 14 amino acids. Trimming removed 4 bases from V and 7 bases from J, with 14 bases in between. The V gene's germline CDR1 is SGHRS and CDR2 YFSETQ. This chain's CDR3 is CASSRRRGGGELFF. The CDR3 DNA is TGCGCCAGCAGCCGTCGACGCGGTGGCGGGGAGCTGTTTTTT.

The CDR3 region has the DNA TGCAGCGTTGGCTCAGAACCCTACGAGCAGTACTTC. Its protein product is CSVGSEPYEQYF. The gene calls are TRBV29-1 and TRBJ2-7; unclear D gene. From germline, CDR1 is SQVTM and CDR2 ANQGSEA. This CDR3 is built from 12 residues. Trimming left V 4 bases short and J 2 bases short, with 9 bases between.

This clone has only one observation. V gene TRBV13 combines with J gene TRBJ1-3; 11 bases are a match to TRBD1. The ends lost 5 bases at V and 8 bases at J; junction bases unmatched: 8. CDR1 PRHDT and CDR2 FYEKMQ come from the germline V gene (reference sequence). This CDR3 is 15 amino acids long. CDR3 bases: TGTGCCAGCAGCCCGGCTCGGACAGGGGGCTACACCATATATTTT. Amino acids: CASSPARTGGYTIYF. The full variable domain, with the rest looked up from reference TRBV13 and TRBJ1-3, is AAGVIQSPRHLIKEKRETATLKCYPIPRHDTVYWYQQGPGQDPQFLISFYEKMQSDKGSIPDRFSAQQFSDYHSELNMSSLELGDSALYFCASSPARTGGYTIYFGEGSWLTVV.

This clone was seen a single time. The V gene is TRBV7-3, the J gene TRBJ1-1, with D tentatively TRBD1 (5 bases). The CDR3 extends over 12 amino acids. The V end was cut by 3 bases, the J end by 4 bases, with 6 bases between. Germline values: CDR1 SGHTA, CDR2 FQGTGA. The chain's CDR3 is CASSFQGTEAFF. DNA of the CDR3: TGTGCCAGCAGCTTCCAGGGCACTGAAGCTTTCTTT.

The genes are TRBV6-5 and TRBJ1-3; D is unresolved. This CDR3 region has 12 residues. Trimming took 9 bases from V and 2 from J, leaving 8 bases between them. Germline CDR1 and CDR2: MNHEY and SVGAGI. This chain's CDR3 is CASRSPGNTIYF. CDR3 nucleotide sequence: TGTGCCAGTCGGAGTCCTGGAAACACCATATATTTT.

The chain uses TRBV7-2 and TRBJ2-1; a weak D match, TRBD1 (6 bases). This CDR3 spans 15 amino acids. Germline V gene sequence: CDR1 SGHTA, CDR2 FQGNSA. Trimming shortened V by 3 bases and J by 4 bases, and 13 bases separated the two germline ends. The CDR3 sequence is CASSLASGVYNEQFF. CDR3 in DNA: TGTGCCAGCAGCTTGGCGTCAGGGGTTTACAATGAGCAGTTCTTC.

The V and J genes are TRBV4-1 and TRBJ2-4; D call uncertain. The CDR3 sequence is 14 residues long. V lost 4 bases and J 4 bases, leaving 11 bases between the germline ends. Germline V lookup: CDR1 MGHRA, CDR2 YSYEKL. CDR3 amino acids: CASSRENTKNIQYF. The CDR3 DNA sequence: TGCGCCAGCAGCCGAGAAAACACGAAAAACATTCAGTACTTC.

The chain links TRBV19 to TRBJ2-7; D is tentatively TRBD1 or TRBD2 (5 bases each). Germline lookup yields CDR1 LNHDA and CDR2 SQIVND (reference sequence). The V gene lost 3 bases and the J gene lost 2 bases, with 8 bases spanning the gap. The length of the CDR3 is 13 residues. CDR3 DNA sequence: TGTGCCAGTAGTATTGGGGGTGCCTACGAGCAGTACTTC. Its protein product is CASSIGGAYEQYF.